This entry is about one T cell receptor beta chain. Its matching antigen is unknown. CDR1 is MNHEY and CDR2 is SVGEGT in the germline V gene. This CDR3 is 17 amino acids long. V lost 2 bases, J lost 6 bases, and 15 bases stayed unmatched. The entry originates in a study of T-cell memory formation after mild COVID-19. Whole-study findings and limits: Clones contracting day 15 to 85 were balanced CD4/CD8; later expanders leaned CD4+. Mostly located in CM and EM were contracting CD4+ clones, with contracting CD8+ clones located in EMRA. Still unconfirmed is whether the second-wave clones peaking on day 37 recognized SARS-CoV-2.

Constant-segment-primed 5'RACE gave TCR alpha and TCR beta cDNA libraries with sample barcodes and UMIs. MiXCR, run by TCRdb on the 5' RACE reads, gives a single entry per CDR3 protein. The data contain 140,000 or so distinct CDR3 sequences, around 15% of them seen just once; the ten biggest clones take up less than 30%. The chain couples TRBV6-2 or TRBV6-3 to TRBJ1-1; 7 positions agree with TRBD1. The receptor was isolated from an adult woman who had mild COVID-19 (a few samples of this study predate the infection). Cell type and time point are not known. Input material: PBMCs or a T cell subset sorted from them (not recorded which). CDR3 in amino acids: CASSYVHRGDWGAEAFF. Here the CDR3 DNA reads TGTGCCAGCAGTTACGTTCACAGGGGAGATTGGGGAGCTGAAGCTTTCTTT.